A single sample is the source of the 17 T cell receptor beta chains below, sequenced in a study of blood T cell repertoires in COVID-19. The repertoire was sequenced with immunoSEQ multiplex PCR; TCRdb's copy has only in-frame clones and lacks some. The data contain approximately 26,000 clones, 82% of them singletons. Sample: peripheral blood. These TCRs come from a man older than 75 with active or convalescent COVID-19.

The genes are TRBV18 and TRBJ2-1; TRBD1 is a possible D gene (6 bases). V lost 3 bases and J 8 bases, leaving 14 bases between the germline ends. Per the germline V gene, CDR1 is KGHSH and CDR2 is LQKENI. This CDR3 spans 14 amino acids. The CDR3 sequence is CASSPSQGYHEQFF. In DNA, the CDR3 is TGTGCCAGCTCACCTTCGCAGGGGTACCATGAGCAGTTCTTC.

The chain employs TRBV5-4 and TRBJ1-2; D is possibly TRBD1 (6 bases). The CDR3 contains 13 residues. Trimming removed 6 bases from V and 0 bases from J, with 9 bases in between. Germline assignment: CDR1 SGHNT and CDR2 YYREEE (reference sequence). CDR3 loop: CASTTGTNYGYTF. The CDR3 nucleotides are TGTGCCAGCACGACAGGAACTAACTATGGCTACACCTTC.

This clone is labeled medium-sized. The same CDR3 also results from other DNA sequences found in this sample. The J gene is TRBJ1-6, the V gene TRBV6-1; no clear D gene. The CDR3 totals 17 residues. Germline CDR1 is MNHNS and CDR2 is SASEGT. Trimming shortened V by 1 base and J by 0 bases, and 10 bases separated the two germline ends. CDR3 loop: CASSEVGGSSYNSPLHF. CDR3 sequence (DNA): TGTGCCAGCAGTGAAGTCGGAGGGAGCTCCTATAATTCACCCCTCCACTTT.

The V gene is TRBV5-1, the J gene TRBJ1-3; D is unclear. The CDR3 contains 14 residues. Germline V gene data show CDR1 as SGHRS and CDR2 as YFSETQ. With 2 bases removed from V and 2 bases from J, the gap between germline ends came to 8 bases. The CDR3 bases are TGCGCCAGCAGCTTAGAGGTACCTGGAAACACCATATATTTT. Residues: CASSLEVPGNTIYF.

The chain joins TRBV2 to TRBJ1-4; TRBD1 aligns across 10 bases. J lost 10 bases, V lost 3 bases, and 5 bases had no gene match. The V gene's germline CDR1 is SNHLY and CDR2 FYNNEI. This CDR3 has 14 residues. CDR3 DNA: TGTGCCAGCAGTGAGGGACAGGGGAGTGGAAAACTGTTTTTT. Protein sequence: CASSEGQGSGKLFF.

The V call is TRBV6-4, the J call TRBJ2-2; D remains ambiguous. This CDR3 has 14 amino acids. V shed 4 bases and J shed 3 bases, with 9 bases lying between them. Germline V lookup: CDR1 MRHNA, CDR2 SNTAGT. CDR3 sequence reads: CASSADTYTGELFF. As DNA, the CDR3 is TGTGCCAGCAGTGCTGACACCTACACCGGGGAGCTGTTTTTT.

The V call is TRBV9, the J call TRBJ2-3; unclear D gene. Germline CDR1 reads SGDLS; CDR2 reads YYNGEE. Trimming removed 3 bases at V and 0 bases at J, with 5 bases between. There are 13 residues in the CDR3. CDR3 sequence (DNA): TGTGCCAGCAGCGCCGGGAGCACAGATACGCAGTATTTT. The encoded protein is CASSAGSTDTQYF. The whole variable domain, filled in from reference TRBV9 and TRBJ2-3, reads DSGVTQTPKHLITATGQRVTLRCSPRSGDLSVYWYQQSLDQGLQFLIQYYNGEERAKGNILERFSAQQFPDLHSELNLSSLELGDSALYFCASSAGSTDTQYFGPGTRLTVL.

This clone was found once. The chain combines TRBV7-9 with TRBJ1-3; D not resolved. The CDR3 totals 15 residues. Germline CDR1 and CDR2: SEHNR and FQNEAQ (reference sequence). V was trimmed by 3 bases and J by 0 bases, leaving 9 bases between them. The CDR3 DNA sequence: TGTGCCAGCAGCTTCGAGGGCTACTCTGGAAACACCATATATTTT. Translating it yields CASSFEGYSGNTIYF.

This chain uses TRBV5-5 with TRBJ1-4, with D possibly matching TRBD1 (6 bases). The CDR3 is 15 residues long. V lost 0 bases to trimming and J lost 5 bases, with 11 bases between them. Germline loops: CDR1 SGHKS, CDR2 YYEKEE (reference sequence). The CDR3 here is CASSLVVGGNEKLFF. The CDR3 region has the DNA TGTGCCAGCAGCTTGGTGGTAGGGGGAAATGAAAAACTGTTTTTT.

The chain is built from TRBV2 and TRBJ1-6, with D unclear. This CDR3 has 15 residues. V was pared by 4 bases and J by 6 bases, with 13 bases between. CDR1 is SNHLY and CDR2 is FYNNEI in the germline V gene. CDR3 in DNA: TGTGCCAGCAGTGTCGGGAAAGCTACTAATTCACCCCTCCACTTT. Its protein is CASSVGKATNSPLHF.

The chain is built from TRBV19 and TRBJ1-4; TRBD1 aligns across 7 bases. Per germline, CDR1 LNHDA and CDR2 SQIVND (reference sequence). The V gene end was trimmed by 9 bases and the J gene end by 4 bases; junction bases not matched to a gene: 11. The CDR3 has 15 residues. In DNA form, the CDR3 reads TGTGCCAGCGACCCGGGGACAGCGAATAATGAAAAACTGTTTTTT. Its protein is CASDPGTANNEKLFF. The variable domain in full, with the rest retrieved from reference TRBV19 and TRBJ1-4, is DGGITQSPKYLFRKEGQNVTLSCEQNLNHDAMYWYRQDPGQGLRLIYYSQIVNDFQKGDIAEGYSVSREKKESFPLTVTSAQKNPTAFYLCASDPGTANNEKLFFGSGTQLSVL.

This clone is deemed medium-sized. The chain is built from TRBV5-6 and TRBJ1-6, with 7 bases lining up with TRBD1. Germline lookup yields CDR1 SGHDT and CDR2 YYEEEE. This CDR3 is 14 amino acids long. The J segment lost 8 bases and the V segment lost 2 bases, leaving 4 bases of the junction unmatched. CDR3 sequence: CASSLQGSDSPLHF. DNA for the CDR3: TGTGCCAGCAGCTTACAGGGGTCGGATTCACCCCTCCACTTT.

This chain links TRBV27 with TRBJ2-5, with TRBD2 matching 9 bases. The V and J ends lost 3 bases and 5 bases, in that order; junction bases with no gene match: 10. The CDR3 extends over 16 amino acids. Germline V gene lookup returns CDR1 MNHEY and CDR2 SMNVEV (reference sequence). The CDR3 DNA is TGTGCCAGCAGTTTGGGCGGGGGGGCCGGAGGGGAGACCCAGTACTTC. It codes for CASSLGGGAGGETQYF.

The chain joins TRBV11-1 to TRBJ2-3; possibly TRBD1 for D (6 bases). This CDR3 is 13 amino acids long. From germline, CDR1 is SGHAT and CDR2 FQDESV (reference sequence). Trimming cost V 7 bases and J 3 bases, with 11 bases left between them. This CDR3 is CASKGQGTDTQYF. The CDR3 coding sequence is TGTGCCAGCAAAGGGCAGGGGACAGATACGCAGTATTTT.

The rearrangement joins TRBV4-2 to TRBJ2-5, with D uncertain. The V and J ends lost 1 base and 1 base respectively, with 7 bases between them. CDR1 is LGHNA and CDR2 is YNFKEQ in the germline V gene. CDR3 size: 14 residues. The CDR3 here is CASSQVGSQETQYF. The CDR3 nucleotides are TGTGCCAGCAGCCAAGTTGGCAGCCAAGAGACCCAGTACTTC.

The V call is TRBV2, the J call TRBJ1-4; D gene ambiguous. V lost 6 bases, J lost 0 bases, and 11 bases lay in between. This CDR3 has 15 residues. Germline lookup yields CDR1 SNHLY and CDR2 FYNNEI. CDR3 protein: CASRAGFTTNEKLFF. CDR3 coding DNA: TGTGCCAGCAGGGCAGGCTTCACAACTAATGAAAAACTGTTTTTT.

The CDR3 DNA is TGCGCCAGCAGCCTTAAAGCGTATATTAACTCTCCTGAGGATGAGCAGTTCTTC. Translated, it gives CASSLKAYINSPEDEQFF. V is TRBV4-1 and J is TRBJ2-1, with unresolved D. V dropped 4 bases and J dropped 8 bases, with 27 bases sitting between them. This CDR3 has 18 residues. Germline loops: CDR1 MGHRA, CDR2 YSYEKL.